Shown below are 14 T cell receptor beta chains from a single sample sequenced in a study of molecular identifiers for immune sequencing clone quantification. MiXCR, run by TCRdb on the PCR reads, gives a single entry per CDR3 protein. Of around 480,000 distinct CDR3 sequences in the sample, around 21% were seen once. Sequences were obtained from naive CD8+ T cells from blood, with Jurkat cell RNA spiked in. Subset reported: FACS-sorted CD8+CD4-CCR7+CD45RA+ naive T cells. Receptor source: a human donor in good health. Some libraries in this study had Jurkat cell RNA spiked in.

This clonotype has more than one count but fewer than ten. The chain links TRBV4-3 to TRBJ1-2; no firm D call. V lost 0 bases and J 3 bases, leaving 11 bases between the germline ends. The CDR3 length is 15 residues. The germline CDR1 and CDR2 sequences are LGHNA and YSLEER. The CDR3 protein is CASSQDRSRHYGYTF. The CDR3 DNA reads as TGCGCCAGCAGCCAAGATCGAAGCAGGCACTATGGCTACACCTTC.

This chain links TRBV20-1 with TRBJ2-7, with D possibly being TRBD2 (5 bases). Germline V gives CDR1 DFQATT, CDR2 SNEGSKA (reference sequence). Trimming removed 6 bases at V and 1 base at J, with 22 bases between. This CDR3 spans 16 amino acids. As DNA, the CDR3 is TGCAGTGCATACCCCCGCCCGGAGGCGGCTTCCTACGAGCAGTACTTC. Translated: CSAYPRPEAASYEQYF.

This clonotype was observed a handful of times. The rearrangement links TRBV7-2 to TRBJ2-1; 10 positions agree with TRBD2. V shed 5 bases, J shed 0 bases, and the junction held 4 bases outside the gene matches. The CDR3 consists of 16 residues. Looked up from germline, CDR1 is SGHTA and CDR2 is FQGNSA. The CDR3 sequence: CASSPLAGSSYNEQFF. The CDR3 coding sequence is TGTGCCAGCAGCCCACTAGCGGGGAGCTCCTACAATGAGCAGTTCTTC.

The rearrangement links TRBV19 to TRBJ1-3, with D perhaps matching TRBD1 (6 bases). Germline loops: CDR1 LNHDA, CDR2 SQIVND (reference sequence). V was trimmed by 3 bases and J by 4 bases, leaving 10 bases between them. This CDR3 has 14 residues. DNA of the CDR3: TGTGCCAGTAGTATCGGACAGACCGGAAACACCATATATTTT. Protein product: CASSIGQTGNTIYF.

This clonotype was recorded a few times. The V gene is TRBV12-3 or TRBV12-4, the J gene TRBJ2-7; D is perhaps TRBD2 (6 bases). The V and J ends lost 5 bases and 7 bases respectively, with 18 bases between them. This CDR3 has 14 residues. Here the CDR3 reads CASSIGDFIEEQYF. CDR3 nucleotide sequence: TGTGCCAGCAGTATCGGGGACTTCATTGAGGAGCAGTACTTC.

This clonotype was recorded a few times. This chain joins TRBV3-1 and TRBJ1-2, with 11 bases aligning to TRBD1. Germline V lookup: CDR1 LGHDT, CDR2 YNNKEL (reference sequence). J was trimmed by 8 bases and V by 4 bases; bases with no gene match: 9. CDR3 length: 15 amino acids. The CDR3 sequence: CASSPRTGGVEGYTF. In DNA form, the CDR3 reads TGTGCCAGCAGCCCAAGGACAGGGGGCGTTGAAGGCTACACCTTC.

This clonotype was seen at least ten times. The V call is TRBV28, the J call TRBJ2-5; 15 nucleotides line up with TRBD2. Germline loops: CDR1 MDHEN, CDR2 SYDVKM. The CDR3 is 17 amino acids. Trimming at V came to 5 bases and at J to 5 bases, leaving 9 bases not matched to a gene. The CDR3 DNA sequence: TGTGCCAGCAGTCCCGGACTAGCGGGAGGGATCTCCGAGACCCAGTACTTC. Amino acids: CASSPGLAGGISETQYF.

The chain is built from TRBV10-3 and TRBJ2-7; perhaps TRBD2 as D (7 bases). The CDR3 has 19 amino acids. The V end was cut by 7 bases, the J end by 3 bases, with 31 bases between. The germline V gene encodes CDR1 ENHRY and CDR2 SYGVKD. CDR3 DNA: TGTGCCATCAAGGAAAAAGAACAGGGAGGCCAGCGGGACTTCTACGAGCAGTACTTC. It specifies CAIKEKEQGGQRDFYEQYF.

This chain links TRBV19 with TRBJ2-1, with D possibly matching TRBD2 (6 bases). In germline, CDR1 is LNHDA, CDR2 SQIVND (reference sequence). The ends were cut back, 0 bases at V and 9 bases at J, with 9 bases in the middle. This CDR3 is 13 amino acids long. The CDR3 is CASSIDRGIEQFF. The CDR3 region has the DNA TGTGCCAGTAGTATAGATCGCGGGATTGAGCAGTTCTTC.

This clonotype has a count of ten or more. This rearrangement joins TRBV4-2 to TRBJ2-7; D possibly corresponds to TRBD2 (6 bases). The CDR3 totals 15 residues. From germline, CDR1 is LGHNA and CDR2 YNFKEQ. Deletions cut 0 bases from V and 2 bases from J, with 11 bases between. The CDR3, as DNA: TGTGCCAGCAGCCAAGATACGCGGGGAACCTACGAGCAGTACTTC. It specifies CASSQDTRGTYEQYF.

This clonotype has at least ten counts. V is TRBV30 and J is TRBJ2-3, with D possibly TRBD2 on 5 matching bases. The germline V and J ends were trimmed by 4 bases and 4 bases, with 15 bases remaining between them. Germline CDR1 is GTSNPN and CDR2 is SVGIG (reference sequence). The CDR3 length is 14 residues. The CDR3 loop reads CAWTDGDGADTQYF. CDR3 DNA sequence: TGTGCCTGGACAGACGGAGACGGGGCAGATACGCAGTATTTT.

This clonotype came up many times. The chain combines TRBV30 with TRBJ1-2, with D possibly TRBD1 on 6 matching bases. In germline, CDR1 is GTSNPN, CDR2 SVGIG (reference sequence). CDR3 length equals 13 residues. V gave up 5 bases and J gave up 8 bases, with 18 bases separating them. Written as DNA, the CDR3 is TGTGCCTGGGGACCTTCAAAGGGGGGAGGCTACACCTTC. As protein: CAWGPSKGGGYTF. Together with reference TRBV30 and TRBJ1-2, the CDR3 gives the full variable domain: SQTIHQWPATLVQPVGSPLSLECTVEGTSNPNLYWYRQAAGRGLQLLFYSVGIGQISSEVPQNLSASRPQDRQFILSSKKLLLSDSGFYLCAWGPSKGGGYTFGSGTRLTVV.

This clonotype showed up just a few times. The chain links TRBV20-1 to TRBJ2-7; 9 positions agree with TRBD2. V dropped 3 bases and J dropped 2; count of bases not matched to a gene: 8. Germline CDR1 reads DFQATT; CDR2 reads SNEGSKA (reference sequence). There are 15 residues in the CDR3. The CDR3 DNA follows: TGCAGTGCTAGGGAGAGCGGGAGGACAACCTACGAGCAGTACTTC. Translation gives CSARESGRTTYEQYF.

As regards this clonotype: A read error is possible here, since a much larger clone lies one base away. The chain joins TRBV4-1 to TRBJ2-3; tentative D call: TRBD2 (5 bases). From germline, CDR1 is MGHRA and CDR2 YSYEKL. The CDR3 length is 14 residues. Trimming cost V 4 bases and J 0 bases, with 8 bases left between them. The CDR3 protein is CASSRRGSTDTQYF. The CDR3 bases are TGCGCCAGCAGCCGACGGGGTAGCACAGATACGCAGTATTTT.